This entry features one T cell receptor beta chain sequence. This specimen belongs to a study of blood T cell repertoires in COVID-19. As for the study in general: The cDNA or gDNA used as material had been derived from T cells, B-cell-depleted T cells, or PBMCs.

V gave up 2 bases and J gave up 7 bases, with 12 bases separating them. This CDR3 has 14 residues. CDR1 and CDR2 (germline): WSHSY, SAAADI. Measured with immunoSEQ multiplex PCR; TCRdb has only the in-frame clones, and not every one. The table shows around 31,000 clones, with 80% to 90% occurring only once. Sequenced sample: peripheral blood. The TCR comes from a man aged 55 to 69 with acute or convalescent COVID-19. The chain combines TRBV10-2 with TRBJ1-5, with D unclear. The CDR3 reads CASSEAGRHQPQHF. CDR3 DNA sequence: TGCGCCAGCAGTGAGGCAGGAAGACACCAGCCCCAGCATTTT.